This TCR beta chain was identified in a study of CD8 T cells in Susac syndrome. High-throughput TCR beta sequencing covered peripheral CD8+ and CD4+ T cells. Random hexamers were used to reverse transcribe roughly 0.5 to 1 ug of RNA. Amplification of the TCR beta CDR3 was carried out by immunoSEQ multiplex PCR, which spanned a total of 54 Vbeta and 13 Jbeta segments. TCRdb analysed the immunoSEQ multiplex PCR reads with MiXCR anew, one entry per CDR3 protein. This table holds over 100,000 distinct CDR3 sequences, roughly 95% found once. Sequenced sample: CD4+ T cells from PBMCs. The TCR sequence derives from a human donor in good health.

The CDR3 DNA reads TGTGCCAGCAGCCAGAAAACACTTCTAGCGGGAGGGACCTCCTACAATGAGCAGTTCTTC. Protein sequence: CASSQKTLLAGGTSYNEQFF. The chain recombines TRBV14 with TRBJ2-1; 12 bases agree with TRBD2. V lost 3 bases to trimming and J lost 0 bases; unmatched junction nucleotides: 12. Per germline, CDR1 SGHDN and CDR2 FVKESK. The CDR3 consists of 20 residues.